Following are 16 T cell receptor beta chains from one sample sequenced in a study of T cells in Graves' hyperthyroidism and ophthalmopathy. TCR beta CDR3 sequences were amplified from RNA transcripts. With the HTBI primer set, the TCR CDR3 went through a first round of RT-PCR. MiXCR was run by TCRdb on the multiplex PCR reads, yielding one entry per CDR3 protein. Of fewer than 650,000 distinct CDR3 sequences listed, approximately 49% were seen once; the top ten hold approximately 44%. Sequencing was done on a sample of peripheral blood or thyroid tissue (not recorded which). Receptors originate from an adult woman with Graves' disease, either hyperthyroidism or ophthalmopathy (not recorded which).

The V call is TRBV19, the J call TRBJ2-7; no definite D call. Germline V CDR1 and CDR2: LNHDA, SQIVND (reference sequence). Trimming left V 1 base short and J 6 bases short, with 7 bases between. CDR3 size: 12 residues. The DNA for the CDR3 is TGTGCCAGTAGTATAGGAGGCGGCGAGCAGTACTTC. Translation: CASSIGGGEQYF.

The chain combines TRBV10-3 with TRBJ1-2; 7 bases match TRBD1. Germline V CDR1 and CDR2: ENHRY, SYGVKD. The CDR3 has 15 amino acids. Trimming took 2 bases from V and 6 from J; bases not matched to a gene: 9. The CDR3: CAISEKGGGDDGYTF. The CDR3 nucleotides read TGTGCCATCAGTGAGAAAGGGGGCGGGGACGATGGCTACACCTTC.

The J gene is TRBJ2-5, the V gene TRBV10-2; possible D gene TRBD1, 5 bases. The V end was cut by 6 bases, the J end by 5 bases, with 10 bases between. Germline CDR1 reads WSHSY; CDR2 reads SAAADI. The CDR3 loop spans 12 amino acids. CDR3 region: CASRGQFETQYF. The CDR3 bases are TGCGCCAGCAGGGGGCAGTTCGAGACCCAGTACTTC.

The chain links TRBV4-1 to TRBJ2-7, with D unclear. The CDR3 consists of 15 residues. Trimming took off 0 bases at V and 1 base at J, with 10 bases between the two ends. CDR1 MGHRA and CDR2 YSYEKL come from the germline V gene. CDR3 DNA: TGCGCCAGCAGCCAAGATCGGGCCGGATCCTACGAGCAGTACTTC. It yields the protein CASSQDRAGSYEQYF.

This clonotype was detected a few times. V usage is TRBV5-1 and J usage is TRBJ1-2, with 7 bases fitting TRBD1. Germline lookup yields CDR1 SGHRS and CDR2 YFSETQ. This CDR3 is 14 amino acids long. Trimming cost V 2 bases and J 2 bases; bases outside gene matches: 3. The DNA of the CDR3 is TGCGCCAGCAGCTTCACAGGGGCGAACTATGGCTACACCTTC. It is translated as CASSFTGANYGYTF.

This clonotype was observed a few times. A much larger clone differs by one base, so this may be a read error. This sequence joins TRBV10-3 and TRBJ1-4; the D is unclear. The CDR3 is 14 amino acids. CDR1 and CDR2 from the germline V gene are ENHRY and SYGVKD. Trimming pared 3 bases from V and 8 bases from J, leaving 13 bases between. The CDR3 DNA follows: TGTGCCATCAGTGACTCGGTGGGAAGCGAAAAACTGTTTTTT. Encoded protein: CAISDSVGSEKLFF.

Points on this clonotype: The CDR3 ends on some other residue instead of the conserved phenylalanine or tryptophan, so this is likely a read error. The DNA is omitted, as the CDR3 cannot be located on it reliably, and the CDR3 follows TCRdb's listing. The gene calls are TRBV24-1 and TRBJ1-1. Germline V CDR1 and CDR2: KGHDR, SFDVKD. The CDR3 is 9 residues long, ends included. CDR3 in amino acids: CATSDRLAG.

The rearrangement joins TRBV20-1 to TRBJ1-4, with TRBD1 as a possible D gene (5 bases). Germline V gives CDR1 DFQATT, CDR2 SNEGSKA (reference sequence). The CDR3 consists of 12 residues. V dropped 6 bases and J dropped 8 bases, with 13 bases sitting between them. CDR3 DNA: TGCAGTGCCACCGGGGGAGCCGAAAAACTGTTTTTT. Amino acid sequence: CSATGGAEKLFF.

Turning to this clonotype: The conserved final phenylalanine or tryptophan is absent from the CDR3, which likely points to a read error. This rearrangement joins TRBV7-2 to TRBJ2-7; D may be TRBD1 or TRBD2 (6 bases each). The CDR3 consists of 14 residues. Per the germline V gene, CDR1 is SGHTA and CDR2 is FQGNSA. Trimming left V 4 bases short and J 4 bases short, with 14 bases between. CDR3 coding DNA: TGTGCCAGCAGCTCAGAGGGGGGCGCTTACGAGCAGTACCTC. This sequence encodes CASSSEGGAYEQYL.

In its sample, this clonotype was seen many times. The CDR3 loop is CASSAGQYSNQPQHF. The CDR3 coding sequence is TGTGCCAGTAGTGCGGGACAGTATAGCAATCAGCCCCAGCATTTT. The V gene is TRBV19, the J gene TRBJ1-5, with 7 bases identical to TRBD1. In germline, CDR1 is LNHDA, CDR2 SQIVND (reference sequence). The V gene end was trimmed by 5 bases and the J gene end by 0 bases; junction bases not matched to a gene: 4. This CDR3 region has 15 residues.

The genes are TRBV24-1 and TRBJ1-2, with D possibly matching TRBD1 (6 bases). The CDR3 length is 13 residues. From germline, CDR1 is KGHDR and CDR2 SFDVKD. V lost 6 bases and J 4 bases, leaving 11 bases between the germline ends. CDR3 in DNA: TGTGCCACCAGTTATACACAGGGCTATGGCTACACCTTC. Protein product: CATSYTQGYGYTF.

The chain combines TRBV15 with TRBJ2-5; 9 nucleotides align to TRBD1. Germline CDR1 and CDR2: LNHNV and YYDKDF (reference sequence). This CDR3 contains 17 residues. V was pared by 5 bases and J by 2 bases, with 12 bases of the junction left unmatched. The CDR3 protein is CATSGVQGAGEQETQYF. Written as DNA, the CDR3 is TGTGCCACCAGCGGCGTACAGGGGGCAGGCGAGCAAGAGACCCAGTACTTC.

J is TRBJ1-1 and V is TRBV6-2 or TRBV6-3; TRBD1 matches 7 bases. Germline lookup yields CDR1 MNHEY and CDR2 SVGEGT. V trimming: 2 bases; J trimming: 2 bases; junction bases outside the gene matches: 8. This CDR3 contains 16 residues. The CDR3 loop reads CASSYLGRGTNTEAFF. The CDR3 nucleotides read TGTGCCAGCAGTTACCTCGGCAGGGGGACTAACACTGAAGCTTTCTTT.

In this sample, this clonotype turned up a few times. CDR3 coding DNA: TGCAGCGTTGCCGCGGTCGTCGGGGTGGCTAATGAAAAACTGTTTTTT. Its translation is CSVAAVVGVANEKLFF. J is TRBJ1-4 and V is TRBV29-1; D remains ambiguous. This CDR3 is built from 16 residues. The germline CDR1 and CDR2 sequences are SQVTM and ANQGSEA. The ends were cut back, 4 bases at V and 3 bases at J, with 18 bases in the middle.

CDR3 loop: CAISEGAGGGNQPQHF. Written as DNA, the CDR3 is TGTGCCATCAGTGAGGGGGCAGGGGGCGGCAATCAGCCCCAGCATTTT. The chain carries TRBV10-3 and TRBJ1-5, with 8 bases matching TRBD1. The germline gives CDR1 ENHRY, CDR2 SYGVKD. The CDR3 is 16 residues long. Trimming at V came to 2 bases and at J to 2 bases, leaving 5 bases not matched to a gene.

The gene calls are TRBV20-1 and TRBJ2-5, with D unclear. The V gene lost 3 bases and the J gene lost 2 bases, with 7 bases spanning the gap. The CDR3 is made up of 12 amino acids. CDR1 is DFQATT and CDR2 is SNEGSKA in the germline V gene (reference sequence). DNA for the CDR3: TGCAGTGCTAGTTTACAGCAAGAGACCCAGTACTTC. This gives the protein CSASLQQETQYF.